The 21 T cell receptor beta chains given below trace back to one sample, sequenced in a study of shared clonotypes between healthy human individuals. Generated by immunoSEQ multiplex PCR, the TCRdb table keeps only in-frame clones and is missing some. This table has about 470,000 clones, more than 75% appearing once. The sequenced sample was PBMCs. These TCRs come from a woman aged 40 to 55 in good health. Some clones in this sample may be carry-over from other donors' samples.

V is TRBV9 and J is TRBJ2-1, with D uncertain. V shed 0 bases and J shed 0 bases, with 7 bases lying between them. The CDR3 runs 15 residues. CDR1 SGDLS and CDR2 YYNGEE come from the germline V gene. CDR3 sequence (DNA): TGTGCCAGCAGCGTAGGCACGGTCTCCTACAATGAGCAGTTCTTC. Translation gives CASSVGTVSYNEQFF.

CDR3 DNA: TGTGCCAGTAGTAGCAGGAACAGGGGAGAGGCAGATACGCAGTATTTT. It specifies CASSSRNRGEADTQYF. The V and J genes are TRBV19 and TRBJ2-3; 7 bases line up with TRBD1. The CDR3 consists of 16 residues. Germline CDR1 reads LNHDA; CDR2 reads SQIVND (reference sequence). J lost 4 bases, V lost 4 bases, and 11 bases had no gene match.

The CDR3, as DNA: TGTGCTACCGGACTAGAGGTGGTCGGGGAGCTGTTTTTT. This translates into CATGLEVVGELFF. This chain connects TRBV7-9 to TRBJ2-2, with 7 bases that match TRBD2. Germline loops: CDR1 SEHNR, CDR2 FQNEAQ (reference sequence). The CDR3 has 13 amino acids.

J is TRBJ2-2 and V is TRBV11-2, with 7 bases fitting TRBD1. Trimming took 0 bases from V and 4 from J; bases not matched to a gene: 11. The germline V gene encodes CDR1 SGHAT and CDR2 FQNNGV. The CDR3 is made up of 18 amino acids. CDR3 sequence (DNA): TGTGCCAGCAGCTTAGACTACATAATGGGACAGATCACCGGGGAGCTGTTTTTT. It specifies CASSLDYIMGQITGELFF.

The V and J genes are TRBV7-9 and TRBJ1-3; D is undetermined. Germline CDR1 and CDR2: SEHNR and FQNEAQ (reference sequence). This CDR3 is 12 amino acids long. V dropped 4 bases and J dropped 3 bases, with 4 bases sitting between them. CDR3 DNA sequence: TGTGCCAGCAGCTCCGGTGGAAACACCATATATTTT. Translated, it gives CASSSGGNTIYF.

This chain joins TRBV6-4 and TRBJ2-6; no clear D. Germline values: CDR1 MRHNA, CDR2 SNTAGT. The CDR3 runs 15 residues. V shed 0 bases and J shed 4 bases, with 7 bases lying between them. CDR3 loop: CASSDSALGANVLTF. CDR3 nucleotides: TGTGCCAGCAGTGACTCGGCCCTCGGGGCCAACGTCCTGACTTTC.

This clone was recorded once. This clone may be a read error of a much larger clone one base away. Other DNA sequences in the same sample also yield this CDR3. J is TRBJ2-1 and V is TRBV25-1; D not certain. V shed 6 bases and J shed 5 bases, with 5 bases lying between them. CDR1 and CDR2 from the germline V gene are MGHDK and SYGVNS. The CDR3 is 11 residues long. CDR3 amino acids: CASSLNNEQFF. DNA for the CDR3: TGTGCCAGCAGCCTGAACAATGAGCAGTTCTTC.

CDR3 loop: CASSLAAQPNTEAFF. CDR3 sequence (DNA): TGTGCCAGCAGCTTGGCGGCGCAACCGAACACTGAAGCTTTCTTT. The chain joins TRBV5-4 to TRBJ1-1; D is uncertain. Germline V gene sequence: CDR1 SGHNT, CDR2 YYREEE (reference sequence). The germline V and J ends were trimmed by 0 bases and 1 base, with 10 bases remaining between them. There are 15 residues in the CDR3.

J is TRBJ1-2 and V is TRBV28; a weak D match, TRBD1 (6 bases). Trimming stripped 4 bases from V and 8 bases from J, with 8 bases between. The germline gives CDR1 MDHEN, CDR2 SYDVKM. This CDR3 has 11 amino acids. The CDR3 loop reads CASSSGAGYTF. CDR3 in DNA: TGTGCCAGCAGTTCGGGGGCGGGCTACACCTTC.

The CDR3 nucleotides are TGTGCCAGCAGTTTAATTAGCGTCCCTCCCTGGAACACCGGGGAGCTGTTTTTT. Amino acid sequence: CASSLISVPPWNTGELFF. The V call is TRBV28, the J call TRBJ2-2; a possible D gene is TRBD2 (5 bases). V lost 2 bases to trimming and J lost 1 base, with 17 bases between them. Per the germline V gene, CDR1 is MDHEN and CDR2 is SYDVKM. CDR3 size: 18 residues.

This clone has only a few counts. CDR3 bases: TGTGCCAGCAGTTCGGACTATTTCGGCACAGATACGCAGTATTTT. This codes for CASSSDYFGTDTQYF. This sequence joins TRBV28 and TRBJ2-3; a weak D match, TRBD2 (6 bases). CDR3 length: 15 amino acids. CDR1 MDHEN and CDR2 SYDVKM come from the germline V gene. Deletions cut 4 bases from V and 1 base from J, with 12 bases between.

V and J are TRBV2 and TRBJ2-7, with D perhaps TRBD2 (6 bases). Germline CDR1 is SNHLY and CDR2 is FYNNEI. With 3 bases removed from V and 0 bases from J, the gap between germline ends came to 9 bases. The CDR3 totals 14 residues. The CDR3 here is CASSDSGGSYEQYF. CDR3 DNA: TGTGCCAGCAGTGATTCCGGGGGCTCCTACGAGCAGTACTTC.

The CDR3 DNA sequence: TGTGCCAGTAGTATAAAGGTCCGAGTAGCGACCCACTACAATGAGCAGTTCTTC. As protein: CASSIKVRVATHYNEQFF. The rearrangement uses TRBV19 and TRBJ2-1; possible D gene TRBD2, 5 bases. Trimming left V 2 bases short and J 3 bases short, with 20 bases between. Germline V CDR1 and CDR2: LNHDA, SQIVND (reference sequence). The CDR3 consists of 18 residues.

The J gene is TRBJ2-1, the V gene TRBV6-1, with D tentatively TRBD2 (5 bases). This CDR3 contains 12 residues. Between the trimmed V and J ends, which lost 5 bases and 7 bases, there was a span of 9 bases. The germline V gene encodes CDR1 MNHNS and CDR2 SASEGT. The CDR3 loop reads CASSTRGNEQFF. CDR3 coding DNA: TGTGCCAGCAGTACACGGGGAAATGAGCAGTTCTTC.

The chain couples TRBV7-2 to TRBJ2-7; D gene unclear. This CDR3 region has 13 residues. The V and J ends lost 0 bases and 4 bases respectively, with 7 bases between them. CDR1 and CDR2 from the germline V gene are SGHTA and FQGNSA. CDR3 coding DNA: TGTGCCAGCAGCTTAGCTGTGTCGTACGAGCAGTACTTC. Protein sequence: CASSLAVSYEQYF.

The J gene is TRBJ1-1, the V gene TRBV10-1; 8 bases map to TRBD1. The V and J ends lost 2 bases and 7 bases, in that order; junction bases with no gene match: 0. The CDR3 extends over 12 amino acids. Germline V CDR1 and CDR2: WNHNN, SYGVQD (reference sequence). CDR3 sequence (DNA): TGCGCCAGCAGTGAGGGACAGGGTGAAGCTTTCTTT. The encoded protein is CASSEGQGEAFF.

The J gene is TRBJ1-5, the V gene TRBV6-6; the D gene is possibly TRBD1 (6 bases). V lost 5 bases and J 4 bases, leaving 15 bases between the germline ends. In germline, CDR1 is MNHNY, CDR2 SVGAGI (reference sequence). CDR3 length: 15 residues. The CDR3 loop reads CASSSGARGNQPQHF. The CDR3 DNA reads as TGTGCCAGCAGTAGCGGGGCCAGGGGTAATCAGCCCCAGCATTTT.

As to this clone: Other DNA sequences in the sample encode the same CDR3. J is TRBJ1-1 and V is TRBV15, with no clear D. This CDR3 has 15 amino acids. Trimming removed 0 bases at V and 2 bases at J, with 10 bases between. In germline, CDR1 is LNHNV, CDR2 YYDKDF (reference sequence). In nucleotides, the CDR3 is TGTGCCACCAGCAGAGATCGATCAGGAAACACTGAAGCTTTCTTT. Translating it yields CATSRDRSGNTEAFF.

A single count supports this clone. This sequence joins TRBV7-2 and TRBJ2-3, with 11 bases fitting TRBD2. The CDR3 runs 15 residues. The junction had 2 bases not matched to a gene; V was cut back by 3 bases and J by 3 bases. Germline V gives CDR1 SGHTA, CDR2 FQGNSA. The CDR3 protein is CASSFTSGRTDTQYF. Written as DNA, the CDR3 is TGTGCCAGCAGCTTTACTAGCGGGAGAACAGATACGCAGTATTTT. Looking up the rest from reference TRBV7-2 and TRBJ2-3 gives the full variable domain: GAGVSQSPSNKVTEKGKDVELRCDPISGHTALYWYRQSLGQGLEFLIYFQGNSAPDKSGLPSDRFSAERTGGSVSTLTIQRTQQEDSAVYLCASSFTSGRTDTQYFGPGTRLTVL.

This chain connects TRBV5-4 to TRBJ2-2; 9 nucleotides line up with TRBD1. There are 14 residues in the CDR3. Germline values: CDR1 SGHNT, CDR2 YYREEE (reference sequence). J lost 5 bases, V lost 4 bases, and 3 bases had no gene match. The chain's CDR3 is CASSRTGATGELFF. CDR3 DNA sequence: TGTGCCAGCAGCCGGACAGGGGCAACCGGGGAGCTGTTTTTT.

The genes are TRBV10-2 and TRBJ2-1, with TRBD2 identical over 11 bases. The J segment lost 7 bases and the V segment lost 6 bases, leaving 5 bases of the junction unmatched. This CDR3 has 14 residues. CDR1 is WSHSY and CDR2 is SAAADI in the germline V gene. The CDR3 loop reads CASRRGLAENEQFF. CDR3 DNA sequence: TGCGCCAGCAGGAGGGGACTAGCGGAGAATGAGCAGTTCTTC.